Listed below are T cell receptor beta chains from one sample, sequenced in a study of blood T cell repertoires in COVID-19. Profiled with immunoSEQ multiplex PCR; TCRdb holds only in-frame clones, not every one. In the table there are approximately 210,000 clones, about 84% of which are singletons. Sequencing was done on a sample of peripheral blood. The receptor set was obtained from a woman older than 75 with COVID-19, enrolled during active disease. CDR3s include the opening cysteine and the closing phenylalanine or tryptophan. Each record gives: CDR3 protein, CDR3 DNA, V gene, D gene, J gene, CDR3 length, clone size. The D gene is left open where the match is weak. The size entry is marked missing in some rows and otherwise reads once, few, many or a size class.

CDR3aa: CASSFLNQPQHF; CDR3nt: TGTGCCAGCAGCTTTCTTAATCAGCCCCAGCATTTT; v_gene: TRBV7-9; d_gene: NA; j_gene: TRBJ1-5; len: 12; abundance: NA
CDR3aa: CASRDRDYEQYF; CDR3nt: TGCGCCAGCCGGGACAGAGACTACGAGCAGTACTTC; v_gene: TRBV5-1; d_gene: TRBD1; j_gene: TRBJ2-7; len: 12; abundance: NA
CDR3aa: CASSLGQGDTIYF; CDR3nt: TGTGCCAGCAGCTTAGGACAGGGGGACACCATATATTTT; v_gene: TRBV7-8; d_gene: TRBD1; j_gene: TRBJ1-3; len: 13; abundance: NA
CDR3aa: CASSTRTVIYGYTF; CDR3nt: TGTGCCAGTAGTACTCGGACAGTAATATATGGCTACACCTTC; v_gene: TRBV19; d_gene: NA; j_gene: TRBJ1-2; len: 14; abundance: NA
CDR3aa: CATLEVGTETQYF; CDR3nt: TGTGCCACCTTAGAGGTAGGAACAGAGACCCAGTACTTC; v_gene: TRBV19; d_gene: NA; j_gene: TRBJ2-5; len: 13; abundance: few
CDR3aa: CASSQQGYPYEQYF; CDR3nt: TGTGCCAGCAGCCAACAGGGGTATCCCTACGAGCAGTACTTC; v_gene: TRBV7-8; d_gene: TRBD1; j_gene: TRBJ2-7; len: 14; abundance: NA
CDR3aa: CASSLTGEDNYEQFF; CDR3nt: TGTGCCAGCAGCTTAACAGGGGAGGACAATTATGAGCAGTTCTTC; v_gene: TRBV7-3; d_gene: NA; j_gene: TRBJ2-1; len: 15; abundance: NA
CDR3aa: CASSQEGTGAFF; CDR3nt: TGTGCCAGCAGCCAAGAAGGGACAGGAGCTTTCTTT; v_gene: TRBV3-1/TRBV3-2; d_gene: TRBD1; j_gene: TRBJ1-1; len: 12; abundance: NA
CDR3aa: CASSPLGTAQRDEKLFF; CDR3nt: TGTGCCAGCAGCCCACTCGGGACAGCCCAGAGGGATGAAAAACTGTTTTTT; v_gene: TRBV3-1/TRBV3-2; d_gene: TRBD1; j_gene: TRBJ1-4; len: 17; abundance: NA
CDR3aa: CSASTSGGETQYF; CDR3nt: TGCAGCGCCTCTACCTCGGGGGGGGAGACCCAGTACTTC; v_gene: TRBV29-1; d_gene: TRBD2; j_gene: TRBJ2-5; len: 13; abundance: NA
CDR3aa: CASSLVSRRDGELFF; CDR3nt: TGTGCCAGCAGCTTAGTATCCAGGCGGGACGGGGAGCTGTTTTTT; v_gene: TRBV11-2; d_gene: NA; j_gene: TRBJ2-2; len: 15; abundance: NA